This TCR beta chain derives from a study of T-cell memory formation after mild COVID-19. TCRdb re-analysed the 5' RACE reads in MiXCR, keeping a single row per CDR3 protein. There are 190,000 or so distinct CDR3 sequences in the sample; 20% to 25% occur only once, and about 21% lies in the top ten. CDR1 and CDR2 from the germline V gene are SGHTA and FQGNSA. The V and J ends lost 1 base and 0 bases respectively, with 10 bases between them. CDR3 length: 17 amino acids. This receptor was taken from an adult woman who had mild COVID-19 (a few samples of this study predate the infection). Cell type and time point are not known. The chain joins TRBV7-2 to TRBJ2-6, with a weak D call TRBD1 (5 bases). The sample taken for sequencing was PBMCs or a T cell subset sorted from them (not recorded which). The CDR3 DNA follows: TGTGCCAGCAGCTTAGGGATGGGGCACTCTGGGGCCAACGTCCTGACTTTC. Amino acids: CASSLGMGHSGANVLTF.